This TCR beta chain was recorded in a study of tumor-infiltrating lymphocytes in primary liver carcinoma. This CDR3 is built from 16 residues. The V gene's germline CDR1 is SGHAT and CDR2 FQNNGV. About this clonotype: Its target is not known. At one end, the junction sequence differs from germline, possibly due to a read error.

Findings and caveats of the study: Left bulk and unsorted, the samples did not allow CD4+ and CD8+ repertoires to be compared.

Blood RNA came from unsorted whole blood; germline DNA was also extracted. TCR beta cDNA came from roughly 0.45 ug total RNA, primed with a constant-region primer. Amplification in three nested multiplex PCR rounds with slightly modified ARM-PCR gave rise to TCR beta libraries. Rounds one and two of PCR, each of 10 cycles, were primed with TRBV1-TRBV30 forward primers and a C-beta reverse primer. TCRdb recomputed calls from the multiplex PCR reads with MiXCR, one row per CDR3 protein. The sample carries approximately 300,000 distinct CDR3 sequences, 65% recorded once. This receptor was taken from a man aged 40-49 years with primary liver carcinoma and hepatitis B virus infection. J is TRBJ2-7 and V is TRBV11-2, with D tentatively TRBD2 (5 bases). Sequenced input: peripheral blood. This chain's CDR3 is CASSLRVAHSSNEQYF. DNA of the CDR3: TGTGCCAGCAGCTTAAGGGTAGCGCACAGCTCCAACGAGCAGTACTTC.